These 4 T cell receptor beta chains share one sample of origin, sequenced in a study of cytomegalovirus exposure and HLA in healthy donors. Researchers ran the PCR with 60 Vbeta and 13 Jbeta primers. The protocol was immunoSEQ multiplex PCR, while the TCRdb copy is restricted to in-frame clones and leaves out a portion. This table holds roughly 190,000 clones, about four fifths found once. The sample taken for sequencing was PBMCs. Receptors were obtained from a man between 18 and 35 years old in good health and CMV-seronegative.

This clone was observed a single time. The rearrangement joins TRBV28 to TRBJ1-4, with D maybe TRBD1 (6 bases). Trimming removed 7 bases from V and 8 bases from J, with 20 bases in between. The CDR3 is made up of 15 amino acids. The germline gives CDR1 MDHEN, CDR2 SYDVKM. CDR3 protein: CASTLVRGFDEKLFF. CDR3 DNA: TGTGCCAGCACGTTAGTCAGGGGATTTGACGAAAAACTGTTTTTT.

This chain uses TRBV18 with TRBJ1-1, with 7 bases that match TRBD1. Per the germline V gene, CDR1 is KGHSH and CDR2 is LQKENI. There are 15 residues in the CDR3. The ends lost 6 bases at V and 0 bases at J; junction bases unmatched: 7. For the CDR3, the DNA is TGTGCCAGCTCGGGGGGACAGACGATGAACACTGAAGCTTTCTTT. Protein sequence: CASSGGQTMNTEAFF.

As to this clone: The same CDR3 can be traced to other DNA sequences in this sample. V is TRBV7-2 and J is TRBJ2-7, with a tentative D call TRBD2 (5 bases). The CDR3 length is 13 residues. Germline CDR1 and CDR2: SGHTA and FQGNSA. V lost 6 bases, J lost 1 base, and 10 bases lay in between. The CDR3 loop is CASRPTGSYEQYF. The CDR3 nucleotides read TGTGCCAGCAGACCGACGGGGTCCTACGAGCAGTACTTC.

The CDR3 DNA is TGTGCCAGCAGTTACTCTTCGGGACACATACAAGAGACCCAGTACTTC. Residues: CASSYSSGHIQETQYF. The chain uses TRBV6-5 and TRBJ2-5; tentative D call: TRBD1 (6 bases). Trimming took off 0 bases at V and 2 bases at J, with 13 bases between the two ends. Germline lookup yields CDR1 MNHEY and CDR2 SVGAGI. The CDR3 is made up of 16 amino acids.